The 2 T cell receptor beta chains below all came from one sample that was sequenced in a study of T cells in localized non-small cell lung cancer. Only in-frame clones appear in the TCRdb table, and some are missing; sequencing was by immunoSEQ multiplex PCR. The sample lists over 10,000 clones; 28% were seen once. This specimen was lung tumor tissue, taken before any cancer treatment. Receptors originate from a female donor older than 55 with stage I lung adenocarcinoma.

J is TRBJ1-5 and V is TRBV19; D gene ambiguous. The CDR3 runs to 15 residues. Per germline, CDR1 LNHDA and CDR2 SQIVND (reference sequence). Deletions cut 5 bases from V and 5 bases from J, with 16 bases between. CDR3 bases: TGTGCCAGTAGTCCCCGGGTGAGTTATGATCAGCCCCAGCATTTT. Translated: CASSPRVSYDQPQHF.

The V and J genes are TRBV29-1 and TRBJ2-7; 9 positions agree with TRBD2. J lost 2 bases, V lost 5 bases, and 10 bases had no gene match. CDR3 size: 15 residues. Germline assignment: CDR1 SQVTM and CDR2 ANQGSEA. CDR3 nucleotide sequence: TGCAGCGTTAGCCCCCGGGCTAGCGGGACCTACGAGCAGTACTTC. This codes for CSVSPRASGTYEQYF.